This entry lists 27 T cell receptor beta chains sequenced from one sample in a study of shared clonotypes between healthy human individuals. Assay used: immunoSEQ multiplex PCR; TCRdb lists only in-frame clones, some missing. The sample includes a few million clones, more than 80% seen only once; the top ten take 0.35% to 0.45%. What was sequenced was naive CD4+ T cells from PBMCs. Subset reported: CD45RA+ positively selected. The receptors here all came from a man between 18 and 35 years old in good health. Some clones in this sample may be carry-over from other donors' samples.

In its sample, this clone was seen a few times. The chain employs TRBV28 and TRBJ1-1; no clear D gene. In germline, CDR1 is MDHEN, CDR2 SYDVKM. The CDR3 has 15 residues. Between the trimmed V and J ends, which lost 4 bases and 0 bases, there was a span of 12 bases. The CDR3 here is CASSSLGSLNTEAFF. CDR3 coding DNA: TGTGCCAGCAGTTCCCTGGGCAGCTTGAACACTGAAGCTTTCTTT.

V gene TRBV5-1 combines with J gene TRBJ2-1, with TRBD2 matching over 11 bases. Trimming at V came to 2 bases and at J to 3 bases, leaving 4 bases not matched to a gene. The germline V gene has CDR1 SGHRS and CDR2 YFSETQ. The CDR3 is 16 amino acids. The CDR3 DNA reads as TGCGCCAGCAGCTTCGGGACTAGCGGACTCTACAATGAGCAGTTCTTC. Translation: CASSFGTSGLYNEQFF.

In this sample, this clone turned up once. The chain uses TRBV27 and TRBJ2-7; D is possibly TRBD1 or TRBD2 (5 bases each). Germline-derived CDR1 and CDR2 are MNHEY and SMNVEV (reference sequence). The CDR3 is 14 amino acids. Trimming cost V 3 bases and J 0 bases, with 9 bases left between them. CDR3: CASSFPGTSYEQYF. As DNA, the CDR3 is TGTGCCAGCAGTTTCCCAGGGACCTCCTACGAGCAGTACTTC.

The gene calls are TRBV29-1 and TRBJ2-1; 7 nucleotides agree with TRBD2. CDR3 size: 18 residues. V shed 0 bases, J shed 5 bases, and the junction held 16 bases outside the gene matches. Germline V gene lookup returns CDR1 SQVTM and CDR2 ANQGSEA. The CDR3 reads CSVEEKGPAGVPNNEQFF. The CDR3 DNA follows: TGCAGCGTTGAAGAAAAGGGTCCGGCGGGAGTTCCCAACAATGAGCAGTTCTTC.

This chain links TRBV2 with TRBJ2-1; D perhaps matches TRBD2 (6 bases). The CDR3 runs to 15 residues. Trimming took 3 bases from V and 5 from J, leaving 14 bases between them. CDR1 and CDR2 (germline): SNHLY, FYNNEI. CDR3 sequence (DNA): TGTGCCAGCAGTGATTCGGGACTCGGCGACAATGAGCAGTTCTTC. Its translation: CASSDSGLGDNEQFF.

The V and J genes are TRBV18 and TRBJ2-5; D possibly corresponds to TRBD1 (5 bases). This CDR3 is built from 13 residues. Looked up from germline, CDR1 is KGHSH and CDR2 is LQKENI. V dropped 6 bases and J dropped 2 bases, with 10 bases sitting between them. The CDR3 protein is CASSKDIQETQYF. The CDR3 nucleotides are TGTGCCAGCTCCAAGGACATTCAAGAGACCCAGTACTTC.

The chain employs TRBV5-5 and TRBJ1-3; D call uncertain. The CDR3 sequence is 14 residues long. The V gene lost 1 base and the J gene lost 0 bases, with 5 bases spanning the gap. CDR1 and CDR2 (germline): SGHKS, YYEKEE (reference sequence). CDR3: CASSLRSSGNTIYF. CDR3 sequence (DNA): TGTGCCAGCAGCTTGCGCAGCTCTGGAAACACCATATATTTT.

This clone appeared once. The sample contains more than one DNA sequence encoding this CDR3. CDR3 nucleotides: TGTGCCAGCAGTCTCCAATCTGGAAACACCATATATTTT. It translates to CASSLQSGNTIYF. This sequence joins TRBV28 and TRBJ1-3; D uncertain. The CDR3 loop spans 13 amino acids. V was clipped by 5 bases and J by 1 base, with 6 bases between them. Germline-derived CDR1 and CDR2 are MDHEN and SYDVKM.

V and J are TRBV2 and TRBJ2-7; the match to TRBD1 covers 10 bases. The CDR3 runs 15 residues. Trimming at V came to 4 bases and at J to 2 bases, leaving 5 bases not matched to a gene. Germline lookup yields CDR1 SNHLY and CDR2 FYNNEI. CDR3 in DNA: TGTGCCAGCAGTGTAGGACAGGGGGAGGCCTACGAGCAGTACTTC. Amino acid sequence: CASSVGQGEAYEQYF.

About this clone: This sample also contains other DNA sequences that code for the same CDR3. The rearrangement uses TRBV9 and TRBJ2-5; TRBD2 matches at 10 bases. Germline CDR1 SGDLS, CDR2 YYNGEE. V lost 2 bases and J lost 2; bases outside the gene matches: 6. The CDR3 runs to 16 residues. In nucleotides, the CDR3 is TGTGCCAGCAGCGTTACAACTAGCGGGACTCAAGAGACCCAGTACTTC. Translation: CASSVTTSGTQETQYF.

The chain combines TRBV6-5 with TRBJ1-5, with D perhaps matching TRBD1 (5 bases). Germline lookup yields CDR1 MNHEY and CDR2 SVGAGI. CDR3 length equals 15 residues. Trimming removed 2 bases at V and 7 bases at J, with 15 bases between. The DNA of the CDR3 is TGTGCCAGCAGTTACGGTATGGTGGGGGGACAGCCCCAGCATTTT. This codes for CASSYGMVGGQPQHF.

The chain recombines TRBV18 with TRBJ1-5; D gene uncertain. Germline V gives CDR1 KGHSH, CDR2 LQKENI. This CDR3 is 13 amino acids long. The V gene lost 6 bases and the J gene lost 4 bases, with 10 bases spanning the gap. The CDR3 DNA sequence: TGTGCCAGCTCGATTGACCAAAATCAGCCCCAGCATTTT. As protein: CASSIDQNQPQHF.

This chain links TRBV12-5 with TRBJ1-1; unclear D gene. From germline, CDR1 is LGHNT and CDR2 FRNRAP. The CDR3 covers 17 residues. Trimming took off 6 bases at V and 3 bases at J, with 23 bases between the two ends. As DNA, the CDR3 is TGTGCTAGTGGAACGTTCGCGGAACAAGGAGGATACACTGAAGCTTTCTTT. Its protein product is CASGTFAEQGGYTEAFF.

The chain carries TRBV28 and TRBJ1-1; D may be TRBD1 (5 bases). This CDR3 is built from 15 residues. V lost 3 bases, J lost 1 base, and 12 bases lay in between. Germline V gives CDR1 MDHEN, CDR2 SYDVKM. CDR3 residues: CASSFWGQGNTEAFF. CDR3 in DNA: TGTGCCAGCAGTTTTTGGGGTCAGGGGAACACTGAAGCTTTCTTT.

As to this clone: The same CDR3 can be traced to other DNA sequences in this sample. The chain couples TRBV15 to TRBJ1-5; D is possibly TRBD1 (6 bases). This CDR3 contains 14 residues. Germline CDR1 is LNHNV and CDR2 is YYDKDF (reference sequence). V was shortened by 1 base and J by 5 bases, with 9 bases between the two germline ends. This chain's CDR3 is CATSRGGRDQPQHF. CDR3 in DNA: TGTGCCACCAGCAGAGGGGGGCGTGATCAGCCCCAGCATTTT.

As regards this clone: Other DNA sequences of this sample code for an identical CDR3. The rearrangement joins TRBV5-1 to TRBJ1-1; possibly TRBD1 for D (5 bases). The CDR3 contains 15 residues. The germline V and J ends were trimmed by 0 bases and 3 bases, with 12 bases remaining between them. Germline V lookup: CDR1 SGHRS, CDR2 YFSETQ. CDR3 sequence (DNA): TGCGCCAGCAGCTTGGTAGCGGGGGGAGACACTGAAGCTTTCTTT. This gives the protein CASSLVAGGDTEAFF.

The rearrangement uses TRBV28 and TRBJ1-1, with D uncertain. Trimming cost V 5 bases and J 7 bases, with 20 bases left between them. The V gene's germline CDR1 is MDHEN and CDR2 SYDVKM. This CDR3 contains 15 residues. The CDR3 loop is CASSPAGLTFYEAFF. The CDR3, as DNA: TGTGCCAGCAGTCCTGCAGGATTAACGTTTTATGAAGCTTTCTTT.

The V and J genes are TRBV5-4 and TRBJ2-3; 7 bases map to TRBD2. The length of the CDR3 is 16 residues. J was trimmed by 0 bases and V by 0 bases; bases with no gene match: 4. CDR1 is SGHNT and CDR2 is YYREEE in the germline V gene (reference sequence). In nucleotides, the CDR3 is TGTGCCAGCAGCTTGGCCCTAGCGGCTAGCACAGATACGCAGTATTTT. Protein: CASSLALAASTDTQYF.

The gene calls are TRBV15 and TRBJ1-2; 7 bases are shared with TRBD1. Trimming removed 5 bases from V and 2 bases from J; junction bases left unmatched: 14. CDR1 and CDR2 (germline): LNHNV, YYDKDF (reference sequence). This CDR3 contains 17 residues. The CDR3 loop is CATSRRDRDFTNYGYTF. In nucleotides, the CDR3 is TGTGCCACCAGCCGCCGGGACAGAGACTTTACCAACTATGGCTACACCTTC. The full variable domain, with the rest looked up from reference TRBV15 and TRBJ1-2, is DAMVIQNPRYQVTQFGKPVTLSCSQTLNHNVMYWYQQKSSQAPKLLFHYYDKDFNNEADTPDNFQSRRPNTSFCFLDIRSPGLGDTAMYLCATSRRDRDFTNYGYTFGSGTRLTVV.

The V and J genes are TRBV7-2 and TRBJ1-1; 8 bases fit TRBD1. Per germline, CDR1 SGHTA and CDR2 FQGNSA. The CDR3 is 14 residues long. V was pared by 5 bases and J by 6 bases, with 8 bases of the junction left unmatched. The CDR3 reads CASSPMTGVAEAFF. Written as DNA, the CDR3 is TGTGCCAGCAGCCCGATGACAGGGGTCGCTGAAGCTTTCTTT.

The chain links TRBV5-1 to TRBJ2-2; D not resolved. Trimming pared 1 base from V and 3 bases from J, leaving 13 bases between. The CDR3 has 16 residues. Germline assignment: CDR1 SGHRS and CDR2 YFSETQ. Here the CDR3 reads CASSLPATADTGELFF. The DNA of the CDR3 is TGCGCCAGCAGCTTGCCGGCCACGGCGGACACCGGGGAGCTGTTTTTT.

The chain employs TRBV28 and TRBJ2-3, with D possibly TRBD2 on 6 matching bases. Germline V CDR1 and CDR2: MDHEN, SYDVKM. Trimming removed 1 base at V and 0 bases at J, with 11 bases between. The CDR3 length is 16 residues. In DNA, the CDR3 is TGTGCCAGCAGTTTATTGGCGGGACCTAGCACAGATACGCAGTATTTT. Translated: CASSLLAGPSTDTQYF. Filled out from reference TRBV28 and TRBJ2-3, the complete variable domain reads DVKVTQSSRYLVKRTGEKVFLECVQDMDHENMFWYRQDPGLGLRLIYFSYDVKMKEKGDIPEGYSVSREKKERFSLILESASTNQTSMYLCASSLLAGPSTDTQYFGPGTRLTVL.

This clone was seen once. V and J are TRBV15 and TRBJ1-5; 10 nucleotides line up with TRBD1. Germline V gene sequence: CDR1 LNHNV, CDR2 YYDKDF (reference sequence). The CDR3 is 16 residues long. With 5 bases clipped from V and 5 bases from J, the junction kept 9 bases outside the gene matches. CDR3 DNA sequence: TGTGCCACCAGCCTTAAACCGGGACAGGGGTATCAGCCCCAGCATTTT. This sequence encodes CATSLKPGQGYQPQHF.

The chain has TRBV2 and TRBJ1-3, with a possible D match to TRBD1 (6 bases). The CDR3 consists of 16 residues. Trimming took off 4 bases at V and 4 bases at J, with 17 bases between the two ends. Germline lookup yields CDR1 SNHLY and CDR2 FYNNEI. The CDR3 sequence: CASSGLQGHTGNTIYF. The CDR3 DNA reads TGTGCCAGCAGTGGCCTACAGGGCCACACCGGAAACACCATATATTTT.

The chain employs TRBV18 and TRBJ2-1; TRBD2 agrees at 10 bases. Germline V gene sequence: CDR1 KGHSH, CDR2 LQKENI. Trimming took 2 bases from V and 6 from J; bases not matched to a gene: 7. The CDR3 covers 16 residues. The CDR3 DNA is TGTGCCAGCTCACCAGTTCTAGCGGGAGTTGGCAATGAGCAGTTCTTC. Protein sequence: CASSPVLAGVGNEQFF.

This clone came up a few times. Other DNA sequences within the sample encode an identical CDR3. The chain employs TRBV5-1 and TRBJ2-1; possible D gene TRBD2, 6 bases. Germline loops: CDR1 SGHRS, CDR2 YFSETQ. CDR3 length: 15 amino acids. The V end lost 0 bases, the J end lost 0 bases, and 7 bases lay between the germline ends. CDR3 residues: CASSLAAGSYNEQFF. The CDR3 DNA reads TGCGCCAGCAGCTTGGCAGCGGGCTCCTACAATGAGCAGTTCTTC.

The chain combines TRBV28 with TRBJ1-4; D possibly corresponds to TRBD1 (6 bases). Germline V lookup: CDR1 MDHEN, CDR2 SYDVKM. The V and J ends lost 7 bases and 3 bases respectively, with 12 bases between them. The CDR3 is 14 residues long. For the CDR3, the DNA is TGTGCCAGCATTGACAGGTGGTCTAATGAAAAACTGTTTTTT. Translating gives CASIDRWSNEKLFF.